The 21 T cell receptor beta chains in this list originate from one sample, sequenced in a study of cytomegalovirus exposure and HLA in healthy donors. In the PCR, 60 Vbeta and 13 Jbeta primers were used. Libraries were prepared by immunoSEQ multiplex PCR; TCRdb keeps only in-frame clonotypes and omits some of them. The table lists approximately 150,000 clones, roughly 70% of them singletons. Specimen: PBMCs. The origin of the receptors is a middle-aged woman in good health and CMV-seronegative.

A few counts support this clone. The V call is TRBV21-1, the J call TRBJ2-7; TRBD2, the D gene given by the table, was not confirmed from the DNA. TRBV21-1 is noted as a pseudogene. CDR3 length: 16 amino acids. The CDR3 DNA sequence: TGTGCCAGCAGCAAACTGAGGGAGACAATTCCCTACGAGCAGTACTTC. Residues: CASSKLRETIPYEQYF.

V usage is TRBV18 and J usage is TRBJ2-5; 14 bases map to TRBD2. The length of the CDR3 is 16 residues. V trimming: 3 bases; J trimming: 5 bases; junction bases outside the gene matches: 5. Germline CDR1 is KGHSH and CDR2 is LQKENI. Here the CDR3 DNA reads TGTGCCAGCTCACCGGGACTAGCGGGAGTCGGGGAGACCCAGTACTTC. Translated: CASSPGLAGVGETQYF.

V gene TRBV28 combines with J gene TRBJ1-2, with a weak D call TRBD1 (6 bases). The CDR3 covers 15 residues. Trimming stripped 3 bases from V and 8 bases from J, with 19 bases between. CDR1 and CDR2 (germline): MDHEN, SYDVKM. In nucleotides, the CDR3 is TGTGCCAGCAGTTTCGGGACAATCTCCACTAAGGGCTACACCTTC. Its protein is CASSFGTISTKGYTF.

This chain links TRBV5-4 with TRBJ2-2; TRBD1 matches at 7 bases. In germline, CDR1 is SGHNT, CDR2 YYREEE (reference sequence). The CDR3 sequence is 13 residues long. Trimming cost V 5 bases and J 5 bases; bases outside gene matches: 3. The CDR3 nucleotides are TGTGCCAGCAGTAGACAGGGAACCGGGGAGCTGTTTTTT. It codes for CASSRQGTGELFF. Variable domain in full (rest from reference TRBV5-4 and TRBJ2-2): ETGVTQSPTHLIKTRGQQVTLRCSSQSGHNTVSWYQQALGQGPQFIFQYYREEENGRGNFPPRFSGLQFPNYSSELNVNALELDDSALYLCASSRQGTGELFFGEGSRLTVL.

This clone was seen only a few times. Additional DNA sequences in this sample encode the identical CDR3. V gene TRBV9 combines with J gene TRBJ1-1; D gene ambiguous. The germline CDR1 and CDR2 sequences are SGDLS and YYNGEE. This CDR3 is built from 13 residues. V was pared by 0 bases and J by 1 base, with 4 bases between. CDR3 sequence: CASSVAGNTEAFF. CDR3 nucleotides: TGTGCCAGCAGCGTAGCAGGGAACACTGAAGCTTTCTTT.

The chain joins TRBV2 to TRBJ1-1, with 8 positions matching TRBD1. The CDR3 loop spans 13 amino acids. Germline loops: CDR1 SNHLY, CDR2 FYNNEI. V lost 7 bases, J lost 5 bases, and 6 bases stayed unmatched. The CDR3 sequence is CASTTTGVTEAFF. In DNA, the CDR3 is TGTGCCAGCACCACGACAGGGGTAACTGAAGCTTTCTTT.

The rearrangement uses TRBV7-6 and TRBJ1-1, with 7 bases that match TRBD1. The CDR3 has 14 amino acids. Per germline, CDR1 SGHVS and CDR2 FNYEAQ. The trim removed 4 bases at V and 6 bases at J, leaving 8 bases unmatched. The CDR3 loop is CASSSRQGPAEAFF. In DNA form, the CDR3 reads TGTGCCAGCAGCTCACGACAGGGCCCCGCTGAAGCTTTCTTT.

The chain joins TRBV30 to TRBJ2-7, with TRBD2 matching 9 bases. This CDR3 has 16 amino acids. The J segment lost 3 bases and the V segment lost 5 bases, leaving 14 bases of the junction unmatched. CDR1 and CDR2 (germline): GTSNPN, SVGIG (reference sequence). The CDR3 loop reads CAWETVGLAGNYEQYF. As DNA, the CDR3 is TGTGCCTGGGAGACAGTGGGGCTAGCGGGGAACTACGAGCAGTACTTC.

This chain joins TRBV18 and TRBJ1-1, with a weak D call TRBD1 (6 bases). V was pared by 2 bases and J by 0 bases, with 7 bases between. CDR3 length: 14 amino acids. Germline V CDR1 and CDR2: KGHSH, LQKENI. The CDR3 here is CASSPRTVNTEAFF. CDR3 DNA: TGTGCCAGCTCACCAAGGACAGTGAACACTGAAGCTTTCTTT.

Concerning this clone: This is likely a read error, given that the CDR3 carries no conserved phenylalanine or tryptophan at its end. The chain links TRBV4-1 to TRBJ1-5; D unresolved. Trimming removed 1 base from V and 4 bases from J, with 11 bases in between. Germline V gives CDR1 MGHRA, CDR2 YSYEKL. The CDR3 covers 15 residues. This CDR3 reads CASSQGRTGNQPQHS. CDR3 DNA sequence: TGCGCCAGCAGCCAAGGGCGGACGGGGAATCAGCCCCAGCATTCT.

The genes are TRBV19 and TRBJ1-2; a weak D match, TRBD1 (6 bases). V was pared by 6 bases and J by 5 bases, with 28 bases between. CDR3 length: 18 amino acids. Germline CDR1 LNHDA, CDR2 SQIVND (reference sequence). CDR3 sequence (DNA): TGTGCCAGTAGCCAAAACAGGGCCGAAACACCCTGGGGGTATGGCTACACCTTC. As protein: CASSQNRAETPWGYGYTF.

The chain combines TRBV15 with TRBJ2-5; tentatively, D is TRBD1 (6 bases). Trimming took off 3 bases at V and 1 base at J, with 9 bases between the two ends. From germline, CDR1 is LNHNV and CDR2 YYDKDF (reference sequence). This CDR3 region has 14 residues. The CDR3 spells CATSRDSSQETQYF. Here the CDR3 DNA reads TGTGCCACCAGCAGGGACAGTTCCCAAGAGACCCAGTACTTC.

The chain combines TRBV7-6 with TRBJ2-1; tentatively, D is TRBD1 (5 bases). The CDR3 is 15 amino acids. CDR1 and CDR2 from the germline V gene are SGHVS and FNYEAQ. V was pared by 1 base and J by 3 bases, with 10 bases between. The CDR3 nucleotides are TGTGCCAGCAGCTTAGAGGGGCCTATCTACAATGAGCAGTTCTTC. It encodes CASSLEGPIYNEQFF.

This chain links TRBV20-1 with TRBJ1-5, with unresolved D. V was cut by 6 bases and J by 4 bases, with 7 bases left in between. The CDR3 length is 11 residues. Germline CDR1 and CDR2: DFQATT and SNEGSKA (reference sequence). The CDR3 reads CSASTNQPQHF. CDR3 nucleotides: TGCAGTGCATCAACAAATCAGCCCCAGCATTTT.

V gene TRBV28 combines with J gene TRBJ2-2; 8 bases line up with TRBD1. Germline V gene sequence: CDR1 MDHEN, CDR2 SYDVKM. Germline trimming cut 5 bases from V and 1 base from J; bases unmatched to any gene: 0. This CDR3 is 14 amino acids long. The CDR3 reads CASSDRGNTGELFF. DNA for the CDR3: TGTGCCAGCAGTGACAGGGGGAACACCGGGGAGCTGTTTTTT. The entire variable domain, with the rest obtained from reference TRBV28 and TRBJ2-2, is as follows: DVKVTQSSRYLVKRTGEKVFLECVQDMDHENMFWYRQDPGLGLRLIYFSYDVKMKEKGDIPEGYSVSREKKERFSLILESASTNQTSMYLCASSDRGNTGELFFGEGSRLTVL.

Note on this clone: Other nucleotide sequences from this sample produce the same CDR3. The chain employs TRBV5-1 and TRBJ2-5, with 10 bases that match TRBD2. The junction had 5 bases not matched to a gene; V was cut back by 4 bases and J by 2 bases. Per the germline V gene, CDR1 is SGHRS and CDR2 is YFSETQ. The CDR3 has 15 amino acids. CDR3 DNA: TGCGCCAGCAGCCTCGGACTAGCGGCTCAAGAGACCCAGTACTTC. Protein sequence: CASSLGLAAQETQYF.

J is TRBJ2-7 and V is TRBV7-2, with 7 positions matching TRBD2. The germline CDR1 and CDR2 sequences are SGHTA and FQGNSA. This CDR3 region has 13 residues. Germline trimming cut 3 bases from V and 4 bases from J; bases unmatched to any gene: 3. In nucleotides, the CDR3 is TGTGCCAGCAGCTTGGGGCGGGAGTACGAGCAGTACTTC. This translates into CASSLGREYEQYF.

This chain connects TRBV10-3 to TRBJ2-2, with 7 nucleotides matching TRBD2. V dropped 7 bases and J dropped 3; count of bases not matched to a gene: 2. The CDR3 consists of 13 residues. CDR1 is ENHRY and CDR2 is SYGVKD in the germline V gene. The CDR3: CAIKAGDTGELFF. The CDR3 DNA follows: TGTGCCATCAAGGCGGGAGACACCGGGGAGCTGTTTTTT.

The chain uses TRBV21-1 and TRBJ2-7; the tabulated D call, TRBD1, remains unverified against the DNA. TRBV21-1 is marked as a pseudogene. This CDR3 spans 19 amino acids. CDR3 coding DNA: TGTGCCAGCAGCAAAAGCGGGACAGGGGGGGGTAATCTGGGGTACGAGCAGTACTTC. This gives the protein CASSKSGTGGGNLGYEQYF.

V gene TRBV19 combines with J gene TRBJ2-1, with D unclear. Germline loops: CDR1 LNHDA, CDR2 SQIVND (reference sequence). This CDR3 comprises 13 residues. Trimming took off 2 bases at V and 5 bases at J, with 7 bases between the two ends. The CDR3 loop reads CASSIHRDNEQFF. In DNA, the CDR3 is TGTGCCAGTAGTATACACCGGGACAATGAGCAGTTCTTC.

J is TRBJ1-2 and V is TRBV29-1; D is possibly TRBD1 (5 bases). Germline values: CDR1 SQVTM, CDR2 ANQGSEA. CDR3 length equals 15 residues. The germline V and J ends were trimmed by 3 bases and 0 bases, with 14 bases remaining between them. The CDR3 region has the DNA TGCAGCGTTGAGGCGACAGTCGAAACTAACTATGGCTACACCTTC. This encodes CSVEATVETNYGYTF.